The 17 T cell receptor beta chains below were found in one sample sequenced in a study of T-cell memory formation after mild COVID-19. TCRdb called the 5' RACE reads again in MiXCR, with one record for every CDR3 protein. The sample contains approximately 410,000 distinct CDR3 sequences, 20% to 30% of which appear only once. Source material: PBMCs or a T cell subset sorted from them (not recorded which). The receptors shown here come from an adult woman who had mild COVID-19 (a few samples of this study predate the infection). Cell type and time point are not known.

At least ten counts were recorded for this clonotype. The junction does not match germline at one end; this may be a read error. The chain joins TRBV7-7 to TRBJ2-5, with 7 bases matching TRBD2. The V gene's germline CDR1 is SSHAT and CDR2 FNYEAQ (reference sequence). The CDR3 length is 17 residues. The CDR3 DNA is TGTGCTAGCAGCTTAGTGGTTGCGGGAGCTGCCCAAGAGACCCAGTACTTC. Its translation is CASSLVVAGAAQETQYF.

This clonotype has only a few counts. V is TRBV24-1 and J is TRBJ2-5, with D unresolved. The CDR3 covers 12 residues. Trimming took 9 bases from V and 4 from J, leaving 11 bases between them. From germline, CDR1 is KGHDR and CDR2 SFDVKD. CDR3 in DNA: TGTGCCACCGCTAAGAACGGAGAGACCCAGTACTTC. Translated: CATAKNGETQYF.

The chain employs TRBV2 and TRBJ2-1; TRBD1 aligns across 7 bases. After removal of 2 bases from V and 6 bases from J, the junction contained 4 bases not matched to a gene. Germline V lookup: CDR1 SNHLY, CDR2 FYNNEI. The CDR3 runs 14 residues. CDR3 coding DNA: TGTGCCAGCAGTGAATACAGGGGCTTCAATGAGCAGTTCTTC. Its protein is CASSEYRGFNEQFF.

This clonotype has only a few counts. The CDR3 nucleotides read TGTGCCACCAGTGACTCGGATGCTCGGTCCTTCTTC. Translation: CATSDSDARSFF. The chain links TRBV24-1 to TRBJ2-1, with D unresolved. The V end was cut by 4 bases, the J end by 16 bases, with 16 bases between. The germline V gene has CDR1 KGHDR and CDR2 SFDVKD. The CDR3 is made up of 12 amino acids.

J is TRBJ1-5 and V is TRBV15; D is ambiguous. Germline CDR1 is LNHNV and CDR2 is YYDKDF (reference sequence). Between the trimmed V and J ends, which lost 0 bases and 0 bases, there was a span of 15 bases. The CDR3 contains 18 residues. The CDR3 DNA reads TGTGCCACCAGCAGAGATTATTCGAGGGCAGGTAGCAATCAGCCCCAGCATTTT. Its protein is CATSRDYSRAGSNQPQHF.

V is TRBV29-1 and J is TRBJ2-7, with 7 nucleotides matching TRBD2. The CDR3 covers 13 residues. The V gene's germline CDR1 is SQVTM and CDR2 ANQGSEA. Germline trimming cut 3 bases from V and 5 bases from J; bases unmatched to any gene: 7. CDR3 sequence (DNA): TGCAGCGTTGAGATGTTAGCGGGCCACGAGCAGTACTTC. This encodes CSVEMLAGHEQYF.

This chain links TRBV27 with TRBJ1-1, with 8 bases that match TRBD1. The CDR3 has 14 residues. After removal of 7 bases from V and 6 bases from J, the junction contained 10 bases not matched to a gene. CDR1 and CDR2 from the germline V gene are MNHEY and SMNVEV (reference sequence). CDR3 loop: CASTPGGRKAEAFF. CDR3 bases: TGTGCCAGCACTCCAGGGGGCAGAAAAGCTGAAGCTTTCTTT.

This clonotype was picked up a small number of times. The rearrangement joins TRBV4-1 to TRBJ2-7; TRBD1 matches 9 bases. Trimming removed 1 base from V and 3 bases from J; junction bases left unmatched: 4. CDR1 is MGHRA, CDR2 YSYEKL, per germline. The CDR3 length is 15 residues. The CDR3 sequence: CASSQAGTGFYEQYF. CDR3 nucleotides: TGCGCCAGCAGCCAAGCCGGGACAGGGTTCTACGAGCAGTACTTC.

This clonotype was observed a handful of times. The chain employs TRBV2 and TRBJ2-3, with D maybe TRBD1 (5 bases). The CDR3 totals 14 residues. V dropped 4 bases and J dropped 0 bases, with 8 bases sitting between them. Germline loops: CDR1 SNHLY, CDR2 FYNNEI. The CDR3 region is CASSGYRSTDTQYF. CDR3 in DNA: TGTGCCAGCAGTGGTTACAGGAGCACAGATACGCAGTATTTT.

CDR3 in amino acids: CASSHRNSGRTETQYF. The CDR3 DNA is TGTGCCAGCAGCCACCGAAATAGCGGGAGGACGGAGACCCAGTACTTC. V is TRBV3-1 and J is TRBJ2-5, with 10 bases matching TRBD2. The V gene end was trimmed by 3 bases and the J gene end by 5 bases; junction bases not matched to a gene: 9. This CDR3 is 16 amino acids long. CDR1 and CDR2 from the germline V gene are LGHDT and YNNKEL (reference sequence).

The genes are TRBV12-3 or TRBV12-4 and TRBJ2-1; 9 bases line up with TRBD1. The CDR3 length is 13 residues. The J segment lost 8 bases and the V segment lost 5 bases, leaving 4 bases of the junction unmatched. The CDR3 DNA follows: TGTGCCAGCAGTACGGGACAGGGCTATGAGCAGTTCTTC. Translated: CASSTGQGYEQFF.

This clonotype has a handful of counts. This chain links TRBV6-5 with TRBJ1-2; 9 positions agree with TRBD1. This CDR3 contains 16 residues. J was trimmed by 5 bases and V by 0 bases; bases with no gene match: 7. The germline CDR1 and CDR2 sequences are MNHEY and SVGAGI. Written as DNA, the CDR3 is TGTGCCAGCAGTTACTCTGGGGACAGGGTTGAGTATGGCTACACCTTC. This codes for CASSYSGDRVEYGYTF.

A few counts support this clonotype. J is TRBJ2-6 and V is TRBV24-1, with D uncertain. Trimming removed 4 bases from V and 0 bases from J, with 6 bases in between. This CDR3 comprises 15 residues. Per germline, CDR1 KGHDR and CDR2 SFDVKD. CDR3 nucleotides: TGTGCCACCAGTGACCGACGCTCTGGGGCCAACGTCCTGACTTTC. Its protein is CATSDRRSGANVLTF.

This clonotype was counted only a few times. This chain links TRBV13 with TRBJ2-7; D possibly uses TRBD1 or TRBD2 (5 bases each). The germline V gene has CDR1 PRHDT and CDR2 FYEKMQ (reference sequence). There are 17 residues in the CDR3. V lost 3 bases and J 0 bases, leaving 18 bases between the germline ends. In DNA, the CDR3 is TGTGCCAGCAGCTTTTCCGCCGGGACCCAAGGCTCCTACGAGCAGTACTTC. Its translation is CASSFSAGTQGSYEQYF. Supplemented by reference TRBV13 and TRBJ2-7, the full variable domain reads AAGVIQSPRHLIKEKRETATLKCYPIPRHDTVYWYQQGPGQDPQFLISFYEKMQSDKGSIPDRFSAQQFSDYHSELNMSSLELGDSALYFCASSFSAGTQGSYEQYFGPGTRLTVT.

This clonotype showed up just a few times. CDR3 in DNA: TGTGCCAGCTCACCACCCGGACTAGTGACCCAGTACTTC. Its protein product is CASSPPGLVTQYF. V and J are TRBV18 and TRBJ2-5, with 7 bases identical to TRBD2. CDR3 length equals 13 residues. The V segment lost 0 bases and the J segment 7 bases; nucleotides outside the gene matches: 2. CDR1 KGHSH and CDR2 LQKENI come from the germline V gene. The full variable domain, with the rest looked up from reference TRBV18 and TRBJ2-5, is NAGVMQNPRHLVRRRGQEARLRCSPMKGHSHVYWYRQLPEEGLKFMVYLQKENIIDESGMPKERFSAEFPKEGPSILRIQQVVRGDSAAYFCASSPPGLVTQYFGPGTRLLVL.

This clonotype was seen a handful of times. The chain combines TRBV2 with TRBJ1-1; D remains unclear. The germline V and J ends were trimmed by 3 bases and 7 bases, with 12 bases remaining between them. From germline, CDR1 is SNHLY and CDR2 FYNNEI. The CDR3 totals 13 residues. CDR3 in DNA: TGTGCCAGCAGTGAGGTATTCTTCGGTGAAGCTTTCTTT. Protein: CASSEVFFGEAFF.

V is TRBV5-1 and J is TRBJ1-2, with unresolved D. Trimming left V 1 base short and J 4 bases short, with 8 bases between. CDR3 length: 13 amino acids. The germline V gene has CDR1 SGHRS and CDR2 YFSETQ. CDR3 sequence reads: CASSLLGGYGYTF. The CDR3 nucleotides are TGCGCCAGCAGCTTGTTGGGCGGCTATGGCTACACCTTC.